Following are 27 T cell receptor beta chains from one sample sequenced in a study of T cells in Graves' hyperthyroidism and ophthalmopathy. TCR beta CDR3 region amplification was performed from RNA transcripts. Primed by the HTBI set, a first-round RT-PCR was run on the TCR CDR3. TCRdb called the multiplex PCR reads again in MiXCR, with one record for every CDR3 protein. Of hundreds of thousands of distinct CDR3 sequences listed, approximately 14% are singletons. Sequencing was performed on blood. These receptors all come from a woman aged 18-29 years with Graves' hyperthyroidism.

This clonotype was counted at least ten times. CDR3 in DNA: TGCGCCAGCAGCTTCTCGGGACACCCCTCCTACGAGCAGTACTTC. Encoded protein: CASSFSGHPSYEQYF. This sequence joins TRBV5-1 and TRBJ2-7, with D possibly TRBD1 on 6 matching bases. V lost 2 bases and J lost 0, with 12 bases in between. Germline V gene lookup returns CDR1 SGHRS and CDR2 YFSETQ. The CDR3 is 15 residues long.

This clonotype was counted a few times. This chain links TRBV18 with TRBJ1-5, with D perhaps TRBD1 (6 bases). Germline values: CDR1 KGHSH, CDR2 LQKENI. The CDR3 length is 15 residues. Between the trimmed V and J ends, which lost 6 bases and 5 bases, there was a span of 17 bases. This chain's CDR3 is CASSSTGIGDQPQHF. The CDR3 DNA reads TGTGCCAGCTCGTCTACAGGGATCGGGGATCAGCCCCAGCATTTT.

This clonotype was counted ten times or more. V is TRBV5-1 and J is TRBJ2-1; 9 bases align to TRBD2. The CDR3 spans 15 residues. Germline CDR1 and CDR2: SGHRS and YFSETQ. The V gene end was trimmed by 7 bases and the J gene end by 6 bases; junction bases not matched to a gene: 11. The DNA for the CDR3 is TGCGCCAGCGTCACCGGCCGCGGGGGGGTCAATGAGCAGTTCTTC. Amino acids: CASVTGRGGVNEQFF.

This clonotype was recorded many times. The chain links TRBV12-3 or TRBV12-4 to TRBJ2-2, with 8 bases identical to TRBD2. CDR3 size: 15 residues. With V trimmed by 1 base and J by 5 bases, 3 bases remained unmatched. CDR3 in DNA: TGTGCCAGCAGTTTAGTACTAGCGGAGACCGGGGAGCTGTTTTTT. This translates into CASSLVLAETGELFF.

This clonotype was picked up a small number of times. The gene calls are TRBV11-2 and TRBJ1-6; perhaps TRBD1 as D (6 bases). The CDR3 sequence is 13 residues long. Deletions cut 5 bases from V and 11 bases from J, with 13 bases between. The germline CDR1 and CDR2 sequences are SGHAT and FQNNGV. The CDR3 DNA reads as TGTGCCAGCAGCGTCATGGACAGTACACCCCTCCACTTT. It encodes CASSVMDSTPLHF. Full variable domain (rest looked up from reference TRBV11-2 and TRBJ1-6): EAGVAQSPRYKIIEKRQSVAFWCNPISGHATLYWYQQILGQGPKLLIQFQNNGVVDDSQLPKDRFSAERLKGVDSTLKIQPAKLEDSAVYLCASSVMDSTPLHFGNGTRLTVT.

This clonotype has a count of ten or more. The chain combines TRBV14 with TRBJ2-7; no clear D gene. CDR1 SGHDN and CDR2 FVKESK come from the germline V gene. V gave up 0 bases and J gave up 7 bases, with 4 bases separating them. The CDR3 is 11 residues long. CDR3 amino acids: CASSQDWEQYF. CDR3 coding DNA: TGTGCCAGCAGCCAAGATTGGGAGCAGTACTTC.

This clonotype was picked up many times. This chain uses TRBV12-3 or TRBV12-4 with TRBJ2-4, with D possibly TRBD2 on 5 matching bases. The V end lost 6 bases, the J end lost 5 bases, and 17 bases lay between the germline ends. The CDR3 extends over 15 amino acids. The CDR3 DNA follows: TGTGCCAGCAGCTCCTGGCCGAGGGCGGAAAACATTCAGTACTTC. This codes for CASSSWPRAENIQYF.

This clonotype was detected only a few times. This clone may be a read error of a much larger clone one base away. The chain joins TRBV18 to TRBJ1-1; D ambiguous. V was trimmed by 4 bases and J by 1 base, leaving 13 bases between them. Germline values: CDR1 KGHSH, CDR2 LQKENI. The CDR3 consists of 15 residues. CDR3 residues: CASSLTFTANTEAFF. The DNA of the CDR3 is TGTGCCAGCTCACTCACCTTCACAGCGAACACTGAAGCTTTCTTT.

There are a few counts of this clonotype. The chain carries TRBV6-1 and TRBJ2-5; 10 nucleotides match TRBD2. The CDR3 spans 15 residues. J was trimmed by 5 bases and V by 6 bases; bases with no gene match: 9. CDR1 and CDR2 from the germline V gene are MNHNS and SASEGT. CDR3 region: CASSRSLAGRETQYF. The CDR3 DNA reads TGTGCCAGCAGCCGATCACTAGCGGGGAGGGAGACCCAGTACTTC.

This clonotype was detected a few times. The chain is built from TRBV4-1 and TRBJ2-5, with 8 bases identical to TRBD2. The J segment lost 2 bases and the V segment lost 1 base, leaving 6 bases of the junction unmatched. CDR1 is MGHRA and CDR2 is YSYEKL in the germline V gene. The CDR3 covers 16 residues. The DNA of the CDR3 is TGCGCCAGCAGCCAAGTCTTCGGGGGGGCTCAAGAGACCCAGTACTTC. It yields the protein CASSQVFGGAQETQYF.

This clonotype was seen ten or more times. The chain uses TRBV30 and TRBJ1-6, with 9 bases lining up with TRBD1. V was pared by 4 bases and J by 5 bases, with 3 bases of the junction left unmatched. The germline gives CDR1 GTSNPN, CDR2 SVGIG (reference sequence). The CDR3 is 14 amino acids. CDR3 coding DNA: TGTGCCTGGAAGCGACAGGGGGATAATTCACCCCTCCACTTT. It is translated as CAWKRQGDNSPLHF.

The J gene is TRBJ2-7, the V gene TRBV19, with D tentatively TRBD1 or TRBD2 (6 bases each). The germline V gene encodes CDR1 LNHDA and CDR2 SQIVND (reference sequence). CDR3 length equals 16 residues. With 2 bases removed from V and 4 bases from J, the gap between germline ends came to 18 bases. CDR3 sequence (DNA): TGTGCCAGTAGTATAAACGCCGGGGGCCTGGGGTACGAGCAGTACTTC. Its protein is CASSINAGGLGYEQYF. Based on the CDR3 plus reference TRBV19 and TRBJ2-7, the full variable domain is DGGITQSPKYLFRKEGQNVTLSCEQNLNHDAMYWYRQDPGQGLRLIYYSQIVNDFQKGDIAEGYSVSREKKESFPLTVTSAQKNPTAFYLCASSINAGGLGYEQYFGPGTRLTVT.

This clonotype has at least ten counts. This rearrangement joins TRBV20-1 to TRBJ1-4, with D perhaps TRBD1 (5 bases). Germline loops: CDR1 DFQATT, CDR2 SNEGSKA (reference sequence). The CDR3 runs 13 residues. V dropped 1 base and J dropped 6 bases, with 9 bases sitting between them. The CDR3 protein is CSARVGRDEKLFF. The CDR3 bases are TGCAGTGCTAGAGTGGGACGGGATGAAAAACTGTTTTTT.

Many counts were recorded for this clonotype. The chain uses TRBV9 and TRBJ1-5; weak D call: TRBD1 (5 bases). V shed 0 bases and J shed 6 bases, with 13 bases lying between them. This CDR3 is built from 15 residues. Germline CDR1 SGDLS, CDR2 YYNGEE. The CDR3 DNA follows: TGTGCCAGCAGCGTAGGGGGGGGAATTGGTCAGCCCCAGCATTTT. This encodes CASSVGGGIGQPQHF.

The CDR3 loop reads CASSGRTGEDEQYF. The CDR3 DNA is TGTGCCAGCAGTGGAAGGACAGGGGAGGACGAGCAGTACTTC. The J gene is TRBJ2-7, the V gene TRBV2, with 9 bases fitting TRBD1. With V trimmed by 4 bases and J by 5 bases, 6 bases remained unmatched. CDR3 size: 14 residues. Germline V gene data show CDR1 as SNHLY and CDR2 as FYNNEI. The full variable domain, its missing parts supplied by reference TRBV2 and TRBJ2-7, is EPEVTQTPSHQVTQMGQEVILRCVPISNHLYFYWYRQILGQKVEFLVSFYNNEISEKSEIFDDQFSVERPDGSNFTLKIRSTKLEDSAMYFCASSGRTGEDEQYFGPGTRLTVT.

This clonotype has only a few counts. V usage is TRBV19 and J usage is TRBJ2-3; 8 bases map to TRBD1. V dropped 5 bases and J dropped 2; count of bases not matched to a gene: 6. The CDR3 length is 15 residues. CDR1 and CDR2 from the germline V gene are LNHDA and SQIVND (reference sequence). The CDR3 protein is CASSSRQGNTDTQYF. The CDR3 nucleotides read TGTGCCAGTAGTTCCAGACAGGGGAACACAGATACGCAGTATTTT.

This clonotype was seen at least ten times. V and J are TRBV3-1 and TRBJ1-2; D call uncertain. The V and J ends lost 5 bases and 2 bases respectively, with 9 bases between them. The germline V gene has CDR1 LGHDT and CDR2 YNNKEL (reference sequence). There are 13 residues in the CDR3. DNA for the CDR3: TGTGCCAGCAGCTTACGGATCAACTATGGCTACACCTTC. This translates into CASSLRINYGYTF.

The sample holds many counts of this clonotype. The chain uses TRBV7-2 and TRBJ1-2; no firm D call. Per the germline V gene, CDR1 is SGHTA and CDR2 is FQGNSA. The CDR3 totals 14 residues. The V end was cut by 5 bases, the J end by 4 bases, with 14 bases between. The CDR3: CASSPRSLGYGYTF. CDR3 sequence (DNA): TGTGCCAGCAGCCCCCGATCCCTAGGCTATGGCTACACCTTC.

The sample holds many counts of this clonotype. The V gene is TRBV6-1, the J gene TRBJ2-1, with 10 bases that match TRBD2. The J segment lost 4 bases and the V segment lost 5 bases, leaving 2 bases of the junction unmatched. Germline V gene sequence: CDR1 MNHNS, CDR2 SASEGT. The length of the CDR3 is 14 residues. CDR3 region: CASSTSGAYNEQFF. The CDR3 DNA reads as TGTGCCAGCAGTACTAGCGGGGCTTACAATGAGCAGTTCTTC.

A few counts support this clonotype. V usage is TRBV5-6 and J usage is TRBJ2-1; TRBD1 is a possible D gene (5 bases). The ends were cut back, 0 bases at V and 0 bases at J, with 19 bases in the middle. The CDR3 has 19 amino acids. Germline CDR1 and CDR2: SGHDT and YYEEEE. In nucleotides, the CDR3 is TGTGCCAGCAGCTTGGCCCTCCTCTGGGGAACAGGCTCCTACAATGAGCAGTTCTTC. Residues: CASSLALLWGTGSYNEQFF.

This clonotype was seen ten or more times. Sequence at one end of the junction differs from germline and may be a read error. V and J are TRBV20-1 and TRBJ1-1; D gene ambiguous. The CDR3 sequence is 11 residues long. Germline V CDR1 and CDR2: DFQATT, SNEGSKA (reference sequence). The CDR3 DNA reads as TGCAGGGCTACAGAGAACACTGAAGCTTTCTTT. It specifies CRATENTEAFF.

This clonotype was seen many times. The chain joins TRBV19 to TRBJ1-6; 8 positions agree with TRBD1. The V segment lost 3 bases and the J segment 10 bases; nucleotides outside the gene matches: 11. This CDR3 has 16 residues. Germline V lookup: CDR1 LNHDA, CDR2 SQIVND (reference sequence). CDR3 sequence (DNA): TGTGCCAGTAGTATTGGCGGGCAGGGGGCTCGATCACCCCTCCACTTT. Translation gives CASSIGGQGARSPLHF. Supplemented by reference TRBV19 and TRBJ1-6, the full variable domain reads DGGITQSPKYLFRKEGQNVTLSCEQNLNHDAMYWYRQDPGQGLRLIYYSQIVNDFQKGDIAEGYSVSREKKESFPLTVTSAQKNPTAFYLCASSIGGQGARSPLHFGNGTRLTVT.

This clonotype occurred many times. The V call is TRBV13, the J call TRBJ2-1; 11 bases map to TRBD2. The CDR3 totals 15 residues. Germline CDR1 and CDR2: PRHDT and FYEKMQ (reference sequence). V lost 5 bases and J lost 9; bases outside the gene matches: 9. The DNA for the CDR3 is TGTGCCAGCAGCACCTCGACTAGCGGGATCTTTGAGCAGTTCTTC. As protein: CASSTSTSGIFEQFF.

The genes are TRBV7-9 and TRBJ1-2, with no clear D. The CDR3 has 14 residues. The V end was cut by 6 bases, the J end by 1 base, with 12 bases between. Germline V CDR1 and CDR2: SEHNR, FQNEAQ (reference sequence). The CDR3, as DNA: TGTGCCAGCAGGAATGAAGTCCTTAACTATGGCTACACCTTC. This sequence encodes CASRNEVLNYGYTF.

This clonotype has a count of ten or more. The chain carries TRBV5-8 and TRBJ1-4; 11 nucleotides match TRBD1. The trim removed 4 bases at V and 6 bases at J, leaving 5 bases unmatched. The length of the CDR3 is 15 residues. Germline assignment: CDR1 SGHTS and CDR2 YDEGEE. The CDR3: CASSRPGQGDEKLFF. CDR3 nucleotides: TGTGCCAGCAGCCGCCCGGGACAGGGGGATGAAAAACTGTTTTTT. The full variable domain, completed using reference TRBV5-8 and TRBJ1-4, is EAGVTQSPTHLIKTRGQQATLRCSPISGHTSVYWYQQALGLGLQFLLWYDEGEERNRGNFPPRFSGRQFPNYSSELNVNALELEDSALYLCASSRPGQGDEKLFFGSGTQLSVL.

The table lists this clonotype with a count of one. V usage is TRBV13 and J usage is TRBJ2-7; TRBD1 is a possible D gene (6 bases). With 4 bases removed from V and 3 bases from J, the gap between germline ends came to 13 bases. The CDR3 is made up of 14 amino acids. Germline V lookup: CDR1 PRHDT, CDR2 FYEKMQ (reference sequence). The CDR3 DNA sequence: TGTGCCAGCAGCTCAGAGACAGGAGGCTACGAGCAGTACTTC. Translated, it gives CASSSETGGYEQYF. Full variable domain (remainder filled in from reference TRBV13 and TRBJ2-7): AAGVIQSPRHLIKEKRETATLKCYPIPRHDTVYWYQQGPGQDPQFLISFYEKMQSDKGSIPDRFSAQQFSDYHSELNMSSLELGDSALYFCASSSETGGYEQYFGPGTRLTVT.

This clonotype was observed at least ten times. The V gene is TRBV6-1, the J gene TRBJ1-1, with D tentatively TRBD1 (5 bases). This CDR3 is built from 15 residues. Germline V gene lookup returns CDR1 MNHNS and CDR2 SASEGT. The V end lost 0 bases, the J end lost 8 bases, and 16 bases lay between the germline ends. The CDR3 nucleotides are TGTGCCAGCAGTGAAGCGCGGCCTTGGGGGGGAGAAGCTTTCTTT. Translated: CASSEARPWGGEAFF.